These T cell receptor beta chains were read from a single sample in a study of cytomegalovirus exposure and HLA in healthy donors. Profiled with immunoSEQ multiplex PCR; TCRdb holds only in-frame clones, not every one. The sample holds about 140,000 clones; roughly three quarters are singletons and the top ten take approximately 2%. Sequencing was carried out using PBMCs. Receptor source: a man under 40 in good health and CMV-seronegative. Each CDR3 is given with its conserved first and last residue. D genes are given only for firm matches.

v_call: TRBV5-1; j_call: TRBJ2-1; d_call: -; cdr3_aa: CASSPAWSEQFF
v_call: TRBV9; j_call: TRBJ2-7; d_call: TRBD1; cdr3_aa: CASSAGTGPWGEQYF
v_call: TRBV6-5; j_call: TRBJ1-3; d_call: -; cdr3_aa: CASSYLPTGSGNTIYF
v_call: TRBV15; j_call: TRBJ1-3; d_call: -; cdr3_aa: CATSRDGGRARNTIYF
v_call: TRBV5-1; j_call: TRBJ2-2; d_call: -; cdr3_aa: CASRGKTPWDTGELFF
v_call: TRBV30; j_call: TRBJ2-1; d_call: TRBD2; cdr3_aa: CAWSVSSGSYEQFF
v_call: TRBV6-5; j_call: TRBJ1-5; d_call: -; cdr3_aa: CASRQGWTQPQHF
v_call: TRBV5-1; j_call: TRBJ1-1; d_call: TRBD1; cdr3_aa: CASSLSGTGGRAEAFF
v_call: TRBV5-5; j_call: TRBJ1-4; d_call: -; cdr3_aa: CASSLARLGTNEKLFF
v_call: TRBV5-1; j_call: TRBJ2-2; d_call: -; cdr3_aa: CASSWSSVDTGELFF
v_call: TRBV7-3; j_call: TRBJ1-1; d_call: -; cdr3_aa: CASSLNGGALEAFF
v_call: TRBV30; j_call: TRBJ2-1; d_call: -; cdr3_aa: CAWSADYNEQFF
v_call: TRBV6-1; j_call: TRBJ2-1; d_call: -; cdr3_aa: CASSLGLDNEQFF
v_call: TRBV9; j_call: TRBJ1-3; d_call: -; cdr3_aa: CASSFNVGGAGNTIYF
v_call: TRBV6-4; j_call: TRBJ2-1; d_call: TRBD2; cdr3_aa: CASSDLAGHNEQFF
v_call: TRBV6-5; j_call: TRBJ2-1; d_call: TRBD1; cdr3_aa: CASYRDRGSYNEQFF
v_call: TRBV6-4; j_call: TRBJ1-5; d_call: -; cdr3_aa: CASRTGTLGSNQPQHF
v_call: TRBV19; j_call: TRBJ1-2; d_call: TRBD1; cdr3_aa: CASHDRGLTYGYTF
v_call: TRBV6-6; j_call: TRBJ2-2; d_call: -; cdr3_aa: CASSLSGAGELFF
v_call: TRBV4-2; j_call: TRBJ2-3; d_call: -; cdr3_aa: CASSQDQVALTDTQYF
v_call: TRBV5-1; j_call: TRBJ2-7; d_call: TRBD1; cdr3_aa: CAPTGTGNPYHEQYF
v_call: TRBV18; j_call: TRBJ2-5; d_call: -; cdr3_aa: CASSPGQEETQYF
v_call: TRBV5-4; j_call: TRBJ1-3; d_call: -; cdr3_aa: CASSFDSSTIYF
v_call: TRBV10-3; j_call: TRBJ1-1; d_call: -; cdr3_aa: CAIRGGGNTEAFF
v_call: TRBV7-8; j_call: TRBJ2-7; d_call: TRBD2; cdr3_aa: CASSPVAGAYEQYF
v_call: TRBV18; j_call: TRBJ2-2; d_call: TRBD1; cdr3_aa: CASSPRQGDTGELFF
v_call: TRBV7-7; j_call: TRBJ2-2; d_call: -; cdr3_aa: CASSSGSGELFF
v_call: TRBV28; j_call: TRBJ2-7; d_call: -; cdr3_aa: CASSLVVGREQYF
v_call: TRBV5-1; j_call: TRBJ1-5; d_call: -; cdr3_aa: CASSLSGLSNQPQHF
v_call: TRBV12-5; j_call: TRBJ1-1; d_call: -; cdr3_aa: CASGADKAFF
v_call: TRBV5-6; j_call: TRBJ1-6; d_call: TRBD1; cdr3_aa: CASSNTGGYYSPLHF
v_call: TRBV5-4; j_call: TRBJ2-7; d_call: TRBD2; cdr3_aa: CASRSAGTPYEQYF
v_call: TRBV30; j_call: TRBJ2-7; d_call: -; cdr3_aa: CAWRSVGGTPYEQYF
v_call: TRBV5-1; j_call: TRBJ2-3; d_call: -; cdr3_aa: CASRQEAADTQYF
v_call: TRBV10-3; j_call: TRBJ2-1; d_call: -; cdr3_aa: CAIGGYGTRIYNEQFF
v_call: TRBV10-3; j_call: TRBJ2-7; d_call: -; cdr3_aa: CAISESHGSSYEQYF
v_call: TRBV10-1; j_call: TRBJ2-3; d_call: TRBD1; cdr3_aa: CASRRGQGNLDTQYF
v_call: TRBV5-1; j_call: TRBJ2-3; d_call: TRBD2; cdr3_aa: CASSLKKGLERGTDTQYF
v_call: TRBV6-5; j_call: TRBJ2-7; d_call: -; cdr3_aa: CASSSRVAGEQYF
v_call: TRBV7-2; j_call: TRBJ2-1; d_call: -; cdr3_aa: CASSRDSLSYNEQFF